This T cell receptor beta chain derives from a study of technical replicates of blood from a few donors. This CDR3 region has 13 residues. CDR1 is GTSNPN, CDR2 SVGIG, per germline (reference sequence). The ends lost 4 bases at V and 0 bases at J; junction bases unmatched: 1. This clone was seen only a few times. Libraries were prepared by immunoSEQ multiplex PCR; TCRdb keeps only in-frame clonotypes and omits some of them. Of 82,000 or so clones listed, 96% were seen once; the top ten hold more than 0.35%. The rearrangement joins TRBV30 to TRBJ1-1, with 8 bases lining up with TRBD1. The origin of this receptor is a human donor in good health. Sequenced sample: T cells isolated from PBMCs. The CDR3 bases are TGTGCCTGGATGGGACAGGTGAACACTGAAGCTTTCTTT. Protein product: CAWMGQVNTEAFF.